The rows below give T cell receptor beta chains drawn from one sample of a study of OX40 agonist ivuxolimab in advanced cancers. Here immunoSEQ multiplex PCR was the method, and the copy in TCRdb shows in-frame clones only, minus some. The sample contains 15,000 to 20,000 clones, 84% of which appear only once. Material: CD4+ or CD8+ T cells sorted from blood, obtained in a trial of the OX40 agonist ivuxolimab. These receptor sequences come from an adult with an advanced solid tumor such as melanoma, head and neck, liver or kidney cancer. Each CDR3 is given with its conserved first and last residue.

v_call	j_call	cdr3_aa
TRBV19	TRBJ1-2	CASSTLGQGLYGYTF
TRBV28	TRBJ2-7	CASRQGRYYEQYF
TRBV12-5	TRBJ2-7	CASGSLAPGLVWQYF
TRBV12-5	TRBJ1-6	CASGLVLGGSSYNSPLHF
TRBV5-1	TRBJ2-1	CASRPPGAGGHFEQFF
TRBV2	TRBJ1-1	CASKPGEGWATEAFF
TRBV7-2	TRBJ2-5	CASSLGTYQETQYF
TRBV7-2	TRBJ2-1	CASSLGGVMSTLNEQFF
TRBV5-1	TRBJ1-2	CASSRGRAGYTF
TRBV6-6	TRBJ1-5	CASSYIGGNQPQHF
TRBV4-3	TRBJ2-1	CASSQVAGGPNNEQFF
TRBV18	TRBJ2-7	CASSPGDKISYEQYF
TRBV7-2	TRBJ2-3	CASSTFGDTQYF
TRBV2	TRBJ2-2	CASRKDRATGELFF
TRBV29-1	TRBJ2-1	CSVEVGRTSGYNEQFF
TRBV7-9	TRBJ1-2	CASSLRTGSNGYTF
TRBV5-6	TRBJ2-1	CASSPGTSRANEQFF
TRBV10-3	TRBJ2-7	CAIKPGPRTYEQYF
TRBV7-8	TRBJ1-2	CASSLALGQGARGYTF
TRBV7-2	TRBJ2-2	CASSLARAGELFF
TRBV28	TRBJ1-5	CASSPIDGYNQPQHF
TRBV5-1	TRBJ2-5	CASGLGQASRETQYF
TRBV5-1	TRBJ2-1	CASSLDYAGNEQFF
TRBV11-2	TRBJ1-5	CASSRQRKPQHF
TRBV25-1	TRBJ1-6	CASKGGDRSPLHF
TRBV12-5	TRBJ2-1	CASGLGDSNEQFF
TRBV6-1	TRBJ1-5	CASSSQAAQPQHF
TRBV19	TRBJ1-2	CASSTGTLDGYTF
TRBV7-2	TRBJ2-3	CASSQGQGGDTQYF
TRBV5-8	TRBJ1-2	CASSLPGHKNYGYTF
TRBV19	TRBJ1-5	CASSMGVGTQPQHF
TRBV7-6	TRBJ2-3	CASSPFAGGPGSTDTQYF
TRBV6-6	TRBJ1-5	CASSYSHSRDQPQHF
TRBV28	TRBJ1-4	CASRDRGATNEKLFF
TRBV2	TRBJ2-1	CASSGTTNEQFF
TRBV19	TRBJ2-5	CASSTDRGGFPVETQYF
TRBV7-2	TRBJ1-1	CASSRTPKGAEAFF
TRBV5-4	TRBJ1-4	CASSLGGESANEKLFF
TRBV30	TRBJ1-1	CAWGGQGGNMNTEAFF
TRBV4-2	TRBJ1-6	CASSPRPDKNSPLHF
TRBV10-1	TRBJ1-2	CATYGTGVDYGYTF
TRBV29-1	TRBJ1-2	CSSKRTGGVGYTF
TRBV11-2	TRBJ1-2	CASSYGQGRYGYTF